This TCR beta chain appears in the sequencing data of a study of PD-L1 blockade in urothelial cancer. The overall study: Blood analysis occurred 3 weeks (second dose) and 6 weeks after treatment start.

Generated by immunoSEQ multiplex PCR, the TCRdb table keeps only in-frame clones and is missing some. The sample holds about 85,000 clones, about 85% seen once. Time point of the sample: pretreatment peripheral blood. All patients carried locally advanced or metastatic urothelial carcinoma. Per-patient samples, pretreatment and on-treatment, numbered 1 to 8. The CDR3 length is 14 residues. Germline V gene sequence: CDR1 ENHRY, CDR2 SYGVKD. V lost 10 bases and J lost 7; bases outside the gene matches: 9. This TCR derives from a man between 60 and 75 years old with urothelial cancer. This chain links TRBV10-3 with TRBJ1-6; 8 nucleotides agree with TRBD1. Sequencing was performed on PBMCs, taken around atezolizumab (anti-PD-L1) treatment. The chain's CDR3 is CATWTGITNSPLHF. CDR3 in DNA: TGTGCCACCTGGACAGGGATAACAAATTCACCCCTCCACTTT.